Listed here are 27 T cell receptor beta chains from one sample, sequenced in a study of blood T cell repertoires in COVID-19. Repertoires were generated with immunoSEQ multiplex PCR, while TCRdb's copy carries only in-frame clones and drops some. Counted here are 30,000 or so clones, roughly 78% occurring once; the ten biggest clones make up around 41%. Sequenced input: peripheral blood. These receptors were obtained from an elderly man with active or convalescent COVID-19.

The chain carries TRBV6-5 and TRBJ1-1, with D maybe TRBD1 (6 bases). This CDR3 comprises 13 residues. CDR1 MNHEY and CDR2 SVGAGI come from the germline V gene. V was clipped by 0 bases and J by 8 bases, with 10 bases between them. The CDR3, as DNA: TGTGCCAGCAGTTACTCTCAGCAGGGGGAAGCTTTCTTT. Protein product: CASSYSQQGEAFF.

In regard to this clone: This sample also contains other DNA sequences that code for the same CDR3. This chain uses TRBV6-5 with TRBJ1-1; D is possibly TRBD1 (5 bases). Germline-derived CDR1 and CDR2 are MNHEY and SVGAGI. This CDR3 is 14 amino acids long. V lost 2 bases and J lost 1, with 8 bases in between. Here the CDR3 reads CASSYGGANTEAFF. CDR3 in DNA: TGTGCCAGCAGTTACGGTGGGGCGAACACTGAAGCTTTCTTT.

This clone has only a few counts. The chain is built from TRBV28 and TRBJ1-2, with 10 bases lining up with TRBD1. Germline assignment: CDR1 MDHEN and CDR2 SYDVKM. There are 15 residues in the CDR3. The trim removed 6 bases at V and 3 bases at J, leaving 7 bases unmatched. The CDR3 bases are TGTGCCAGCAGCCCGGGACAGGGGATAGACTATGGCTACACCTTC. Its protein product is CASSPGQGIDYGYTF.

This clone appeared once. The chain uses TRBV6-8 and TRBJ2-1; TRBD2 agrees at 7 bases. The CDR3 contains 16 residues. Germline trimming cut 6 bases from V and 0 bases from J; bases unmatched to any gene: 8. Per germline, CDR1 MNHGY and CDR2 SAAAGT. The CDR3 sequence: CASSLLAGVSYNEQFF. CDR3 bases: TGTGCCAGCAGCCTATTAGCGGGCGTCTCCTACAATGAGCAGTTCTTC.

The V and J genes are TRBV6-6 and TRBJ2-7, with D possibly being TRBD2 (6 bases). CDR3 length equals 16 residues. Germline lookup yields CDR1 MNHNY and CDR2 SVGAGI (reference sequence). V gave up 5 bases and J gave up 3 bases, with 20 bases separating them. CDR3 sequence (DNA): TGTGCCAGCAGTCGAAATACCGGGACTCATGTCTACGAGCAGTACTTC. Translation: CASSRNTGTHVYEQYF.

The chain carries TRBV29-1 and TRBJ1-1, with D hard to call. The CDR3 length is 12 residues. Germline-derived CDR1 and CDR2 are SQVTM and ANQGSEA. Trimming cost V 6 bases and J 4 bases, with 12 bases left between them. CDR3 protein: CSVLPRVTEAFF. In DNA form, the CDR3 reads TGCAGCGTCCTCCCGAGGGTCACTGAAGCTTTCTTT.

The rearrangement joins TRBV11-2 to TRBJ1-6; the match to TRBD1 covers 7 bases. Unmatched junction bases numbered 5, after V lost 5 bases and J lost 7 bases. Germline lookup yields CDR1 SGHAT and CDR2 FQNNGV. CDR3 length equals 14 residues. The CDR3: CASSAPGQNSPLHF. The DNA for the CDR3 is TGTGCCAGCAGCGCTCCGGGACAGAATTCACCCCTCCACTTT.

The DNA of the CDR3 is TGCGCCAGCAGCTCCACGAATACAGGGGGCACTGAAGCTTTCTTT. As protein: CASSSTNTGGTEAFF. This chain links TRBV5-1 with TRBJ1-1; the match to TRBD1 covers 8 bases. From germline, CDR1 is SGHRS and CDR2 YFSETQ. This CDR3 comprises 15 residues. V was pared by 3 bases and J by 4 bases, with 8 bases of the junction left unmatched.

The chain links TRBV5-1 to TRBJ2-5; 7 bases match TRBD1. V was pared by 4 bases and J by 1 base, with 7 bases of the junction left unmatched. From germline, CDR1 is SGHRS and CDR2 YFSETQ. This CDR3 contains 15 residues. The CDR3 spells CASSILQGTQETQYF. The CDR3 coding sequence is TGCGCCAGCAGCATATTACAGGGGACCCAAGAGACCCAGTACTTC.

The genes are TRBV20-1 and TRBJ2-5, with 8 nucleotides matching TRBD1. Trimming cost V 3 bases and J 1 base; bases outside gene matches: 7. The CDR3 is 15 amino acids. The germline V gene has CDR1 DFQATT and CDR2 SNEGSKA (reference sequence). The CDR3 DNA sequence: TGCAGTGCTAGTCTGGACAGGGTAACCCAAGAGACCCAGTACTTC. Residues: CSASLDRVTQETQYF.

The chain employs TRBV5-1 and TRBJ2-3; D possibly corresponds to TRBD1 (6 bases). V lost 2 bases, J lost 9 bases, and 10 bases lay in between. Germline CDR1 reads SGHRS; CDR2 reads YFSETQ. The CDR3 extends over 12 amino acids. CDR3 DNA sequence: TGCGCCAGCAGCTTAAAGGGGGAGACGCAGTATTTT. This translates into CASSLKGETQYF.

The J gene is TRBJ2-2, the V gene TRBV4-2; TRBD2 matches 11 bases. This CDR3 is 20 amino acids long. Germline trimming cut 0 bases from V and 1 base from J; bases unmatched to any gene: 10. Germline V gene sequence: CDR1 LGHNA, CDR2 YNFKEQ. This chain's CDR3 is CASSQDPPRLAGRNTGELFF. CDR3 coding DNA: TGTGCCAGCAGCCAAGACCCCCCCAGACTAGCGGGAAGGAACACCGGGGAGCTGTTTTTT.

The chain employs TRBV6-5 and TRBJ2-5; 11 nucleotides match TRBD1. CDR1 and CDR2 from the germline V gene are MNHEY and SVGAGI. This CDR3 comprises 16 residues. Losses at the gene ends were 0 bases for V and 5 bases for J; bases not matched to a gene: 5. CDR3 nucleotide sequence: TGTGCCAGCAGTTACTCAGGACAGGGGGCCGGGGAGACCCAGTACTTC. The encoded protein is CASSYSGQGAGETQYF.

The CDR3 nucleotides read TGTGCCAGCAGTGGACTAGCGGGAGGTACTGAGACCCAGTACTTC. Protein sequence: CASSGLAGGTETQYF. This chain connects TRBV6-2 or TRBV6-3 to TRBJ2-5; the match to TRBD2 covers 14 bases. CDR1 MNHEY and CDR2 SVGEGT come from the germline V gene. This CDR3 spans 15 amino acids. Losses at the gene ends were 5 bases for V and 5 bases for J; bases not matched to a gene: 4.

The chain carries TRBV15 and TRBJ2-5; tentative D call: TRBD1 (5 bases). Per the germline V gene, CDR1 is LNHNV and CDR2 is YYDKDF (reference sequence). This CDR3 is built from 14 residues. V was trimmed by 5 bases and J by 5 bases, leaving 15 bases between them. The DNA of the CDR3 is TGTGCCACCAGCCGAGGAAGGGGTTTGGAGACCCAGTACTTC. This encodes CATSRGRGLETQYF.

The chain recombines TRBV7-2 with TRBJ1-3; the D is unclear. The germline V gene has CDR1 SGHTA and CDR2 FQGNSA. The V and J ends lost 3 bases and 0 bases respectively, with 3 bases between them. This CDR3 comprises 13 residues. The CDR3 bases are TGTGCCAGCAGCTTCGGCTCTGGAAACACCATATATTTT. Its protein is CASSFGSGNTIYF.

The chain has TRBV4-2 and TRBJ2-7; 9 bases align to TRBD2. V was clipped by 0 bases and J by 3 bases; unmatched bases: 6. Germline CDR1 is LGHNA and CDR2 is YNFKEQ. CDR3 length equals 16 residues. CDR3 nucleotides: TGTGCCAGCAGCCAAGATGGTAGCGGGGGACTCTACGAGCAGTACTTC. Its protein is CASSQDGSGGLYEQYF.

V usage is TRBV6-5 and J usage is TRBJ2-3; D unresolved. This CDR3 is built from 13 residues. Deletions cut 4 bases from V and 4 bases from J, with 9 bases between. CDR1 and CDR2 from the germline V gene are MNHEY and SVGAGI. CDR3 nucleotide sequence: TGTGCCAGCAGTTCGCAGGTTCCAGATACGCAGTATTTT. This sequence encodes CASSSQVPDTQYF.

In this sample, this clone turned up once. This sequence joins TRBV9 and TRBJ2-1, with 8 bases matching TRBD2. In germline, CDR1 is SGDLS, CDR2 YYNGEE. The CDR3 runs to 17 residues. With V trimmed by 0 bases and J by 5 bases, 10 bases remained unmatched. The CDR3 coding sequence is TGTGCCAGCAGCGTAGCTTCTGGTGGTAGCGGGGACAATGAGCAGTTCTTC. This codes for CASSVASGGSGDNEQFF.

V usage is TRBV5-1 and J usage is TRBJ2-2; 8 bases are a match to TRBD2. Germline V gene sequence: CDR1 SGHRS, CDR2 YFSETQ. The CDR3 length is 15 residues. Trimming took 2 bases from V and 0 from J; bases not matched to a gene: 0. The CDR3 is CASSFSGANTGELFF. In nucleotides, the CDR3 is TGCGCCAGCAGCTTTAGCGGGGCGAACACCGGGGAGCTGTTTTTT. Together with reference TRBV5-1 and TRBJ2-2, the CDR3 gives the full variable domain: KAGVTQTPRYLIKTRGQQVTLSCSPISGHRSVSWYQQTPGQGLQFLFEYFSETQRNKGNFPGRFSGRQFSNSRSEMNVSTLELGDSALYLCASSFSGANTGELFFGEGSRLTVL.

The V gene is TRBV4-2, the J gene TRBJ2-7; TRBD2 agrees at 11 bases. This CDR3 spans 19 amino acids. CDR1 is LGHNA and CDR2 is YNFKEQ in the germline V gene. V shed 0 bases and J 0 bases; nucleotides not matched to a gene: 10. CDR3 sequence reads: CASSQDMLAGGPLSYEQYF. The DNA for the CDR3 is TGTGCCAGCAGCCAAGATATGCTAGCGGGAGGCCCCCTCTCCTACGAGCAGTACTTC.

In this sample, this clone turned up a few times. V usage is TRBV7-8 and J usage is TRBJ1-1, with D possibly being TRBD1 (5 bases). This CDR3 has 14 residues. The V and J ends lost 1 base and 1 base respectively, with 7 bases between them. Germline V CDR1 and CDR2: SGHVS, FQNEAQ. The CDR3 nucleotides are TGTGCCAGCAGCTTAGTGGGGGGGAACACTGAAGCTTTCTTT. Protein: CASSLVGGNTEAFF. The full variable domain, rest sourced from reference TRBV7-8 and TRBJ1-1, is GAGVSQSPRYKVAKRGQDVALRCDPISGHVSLFWYQQALGQGPEFLTYFQNEAQLDKSGLPSDRFFAERPEGSVSTLKIQRTQQEDSAVYLCASSLVGGNTEAFFGQGTRLTVV.

The V call is TRBV14, the J call TRBJ2-1; D gene uncertain. Germline CDR1 SGHDN, CDR2 FVKESK. V lost 1 base to trimming and J lost 2 bases, with 9 bases between them. CDR3 length: 15 amino acids. The CDR3 loop is CASSQAVLTYNEQFF. CDR3 nucleotides: TGTGCCAGCAGCCAAGCGGTACTTACCTACAATGAGCAGTTCTTC.

The J gene is TRBJ1-1, the V gene TRBV27; TRBD1 aligns across 7 bases. V trimming: 6 bases; J trimming: 1 base; junction bases outside the gene matches: 2. This CDR3 contains 13 residues. The germline V gene encodes CDR1 MNHEY and CDR2 SMNVEV (reference sequence). This chain's CDR3 is CASRGTENTEAFF. The CDR3, as DNA: TGTGCCAGCAGGGGGACAGAGAACACTGAAGCTTTCTTT.

CDR3 in amino acids: CASSFYGQSNQPQHF. For the CDR3, the DNA is TGTGCCAGCAGTTTCTACGGACAGAGCAATCAGCCCCAGCATTTT. This chain uses TRBV27 with TRBJ1-5; a weak D match, TRBD1 (6 bases). V lost 3 bases and J lost 1, with 10 bases in between. This CDR3 region has 15 residues. The germline V gene has CDR1 MNHEY and CDR2 SMNVEV (reference sequence).

J is TRBJ2-7 and V is TRBV27; 7 nucleotides match TRBD2. Germline-derived CDR1 and CDR2 are MNHEY and SMNVEV (reference sequence). V lost 6 bases to trimming and J lost 2 bases; unmatched junction nucleotides: 13. The CDR3 extends over 16 amino acids. CDR3 residues: CASRKGGSGTPYEQYF. The DNA for the CDR3 is TGTGCCAGCAGAAAAGGTGGGAGCGGGACCCCCTACGAGCAGTACTTC.

The chain combines TRBV2 with TRBJ1-4, with 8 positions matching TRBD1. V trimming: 1 base; J trimming: 3 bases; junction bases outside the gene matches: 10. This CDR3 region has 18 residues. The germline V gene encodes CDR1 SNHLY and CDR2 FYNNEI. CDR3 region: CASSEVGRGLFANEKLFF. CDR3 in DNA: TGTGCCAGCAGTGAAGTGGGCAGGGGGCTTTTCGCTAATGAAAAACTGTTTTTT.